These 18 T cell receptor beta chains originate from one sample sequenced in a study of control samples from healthy donors and cancer patients. Method: immunoSEQ multiplex PCR; TCRdb's copy keeps in-frame clones and lacks some. The sample shows approximately 84,000 clones, approximately 78% of them seen only once. Sequenced: blood. These receptors all stem from a woman aged 55-69 years in good health.

The chain combines TRBV18 with TRBJ1-4, with 10 bases that match TRBD1. The CDR3 totals 17 residues. Germline lookup yields CDR1 KGHSH and CDR2 LQKENI. J lost 10 bases, V lost 2 bases, and 13 bases had no gene match. CDR3 DNA: TGTGCCAGCTCACCATTGTTGCCGGGACAGGGGATGGGAAAACTGTTTTTT. As protein: CASSPLLPGQGMGKLFF.

The CDR3 spells CSVWVGTGGFARSGEQYF. CDR3 coding DNA: TGCAGCGTTTGGGTTGGGACAGGGGGATTCGCCCGATCGGGAGAGCAGTACTTC. This rearrangement joins TRBV29-1 to TRBJ2-7; 11 positions match TRBD1. CDR3 length equals 18 residues. Trimming took 5 bases from V and 7 from J; bases not matched to a gene: 22. CDR1 is SQVTM and CDR2 is ANQGSEA in the germline V gene.

This clone appeared once. The V and J genes are TRBV12-3 or TRBV12-4 and TRBJ1-1, with D possibly being TRBD1 (5 bases). Trimming stripped 4 bases from V and 11 bases from J, with 14 bases between. The CDR3 sequence is 12 residues long. The CDR3 loop is CASSSIPAGAFF. The CDR3 nucleotides are TGTGCCAGCAGTTCGATCCCCGCAGGGGCTTTCTTT.

The chain links TRBV2 to TRBJ2-7; D is unclear. Trimming removed 3 bases at V and 3 bases at J, with 15 bases between. This CDR3 region has 15 residues. CDR1 and CDR2 from the germline V gene are SNHLY and FYNNEI. The CDR3 sequence is CASSDSSVRVYEQYF. The CDR3 nucleotides are TGTGCCAGCAGTGATAGTTCGGTTAGGGTCTACGAGCAGTACTTC.

V is TRBV19 and J is TRBJ2-1; 13 positions agree with TRBD2. CDR3 length: 15 amino acids. J gave up 6 bases and V 8 bases, and 7 bases lay outside the gene matches. CDR1 and CDR2 from the germline V gene are LNHDA and SQIVND (reference sequence). The CDR3, as DNA: TGTGCCAGTTCCCGGACTAGCGGGGGCCTCAATGAGCAGTTCTTC. This codes for CASSRTSGGLNEQFF.

CDR3 in amino acids: CASSPRTGGGVGTEAFF. The CDR3 bases are TGCGCCAGCAGCCCGAGGACAGGGGGCGGTGTCGGTACTGAAGCTTTCTTT. The chain carries TRBV5-1 and TRBJ1-1, with 11 bases identical to TRBD1. This CDR3 contains 17 residues. The V gene's germline CDR1 is SGHRS and CDR2 YFSETQ. J was trimmed by 5 bases and V by 4 bases; bases with no gene match: 13. Together with reference TRBV5-1 and TRBJ1-1, the CDR3 gives the full variable domain: KAGVTQTPRYLIKTRGQQVTLSCSPISGHRSVSWYQQTPGQGLQFLFEYFSETQRNKGNFPGRFSGRQFSNSRSEMNVSTLELGDSALYLCASSPRTGGGVGTEAFFGQGTRLTVV.

J is TRBJ2-2 and V is TRBV19; possible D gene TRBD1, 7 bases. The V gene lost 5 bases and the J gene lost 4 bases, with 14 bases spanning the gap. Germline assignment: CDR1 LNHDA and CDR2 SQIVND (reference sequence). This CDR3 has 15 amino acids. DNA of the CDR3: TGTGCCAGTAGTGCCCAGGGGGGCACCACCGGGGAGCTGTTTTTT. It translates to CASSAQGGTTGELFF.

The V and J genes are TRBV19 and TRBJ1-4; no clear D. Germline V gene data show CDR1 as LNHDA and CDR2 as SQIVND (reference sequence). V lost 5 bases to trimming and J lost 4 bases, with 8 bases between them. The CDR3 totals 13 residues. The CDR3 DNA sequence: TGTGCCAGTAGTGTTCACGTTAATGAAAAACTGTTTTTT. This sequence encodes CASSVHVNEKLFF.

In this sample, this clone turned up once. The rearrangement uses TRBV7-9 and TRBJ2-1; TRBD2 agrees at 11 bases. This CDR3 has 16 amino acids. V trimming: 1 base; J trimming: 6 bases; junction bases outside the gene matches: 5. Germline V lookup: CDR1 SEHNR, CDR2 FQNEAQ (reference sequence). CDR3 region: CASSLEGSGRVNEQFF. In DNA, the CDR3 is TGTGCCAGCAGCTTAGAAGGTAGCGGGAGGGTCAATGAGCAGTTCTTC.

V gene TRBV28 combines with J gene TRBJ1-5; TRBD1 might be the D (6 bases). Looked up from germline, CDR1 is MDHEN and CDR2 is SYDVKM. CDR3 size: 16 residues. V lost 4 bases to trimming and J lost 5 bases, with 18 bases between them. The CDR3 protein is CASSYSMRGGHQPQHF. CDR3 nucleotides: TGTGCCAGCAGTTACTCAATGAGGGGGGGCCATCAGCCCCAGCATTTT.

To note about this clone: Other DNA sequences within the sample encode an identical CDR3. The V call is TRBV19, the J call TRBJ2-5; TRBD1 might be the D (7 bases). V was shortened by 1 base and J by 5 bases, with 14 bases between the two germline ends. Germline loops: CDR1 LNHDA, CDR2 SQIVND (reference sequence). This CDR3 has 15 amino acids. As DNA, the CDR3 is TGTGCCAGTAGTATAGGGACAGGAGGGGGGGAGACCCAGTACTTC. It specifies CASSIGTGGGETQYF.

The V gene is TRBV6-2 or TRBV6-3, the J gene TRBJ2-7; TRBD1 is a possible D gene (6 bases). Trimming stripped 6 bases from V and 4 bases from J, with 25 bases between. This CDR3 has 17 amino acids. Looked up from germline, CDR1 is MNHEY and CDR2 is SVGEGT. The CDR3 spells CASSTGTPSRVSYEQYF. In nucleotides, the CDR3 is TGTGCCAGCAGCACTGGGACACCCTCGCGAGTGAGTTACGAGCAGTACTTC.

V usage is TRBV18 and J usage is TRBJ2-6; 9 bases agree with TRBD1. Looked up from germline, CDR1 is KGHSH and CDR2 is LQKENI. The CDR3 consists of 17 residues. After removal of 3 bases from V and 0 bases from J, the junction contained 3 bases not matched to a gene. The CDR3 nucleotides read TGTGCCAGCTCACCCCCGACAGGGGGCTCTGGGGCCAACGTCCTGACTTTC. This gives the protein CASSPPTGGSGANVLTF.

The chain combines TRBV27 with TRBJ2-2; TRBD1 agrees at 10 bases. V shed 6 bases and J 7 bases; nucleotides not matched to a gene: 2. This CDR3 spans 13 amino acids. Per the germline V gene, CDR1 is MNHEY and CDR2 is SMNVEV (reference sequence). CDR3 loop: CASRDRGGGELFF. CDR3 DNA sequence: TGTGCCAGCAGGGACAGGGGGGGCGGGGAGCTGTTTTTT.

The chain combines TRBV6-1 with TRBJ2-1; 12 bases map to TRBD2. Germline assignment: CDR1 MNHNS and CDR2 SASEGT. V shed 2 bases, J shed 9 bases, and the junction held 8 bases outside the gene matches. This CDR3 comprises 16 residues. The CDR3 DNA is TGTGCCAGCAGTGAACTAGCGGGAGGGTTTTCGGGTGAGCAGTTCTTC. It specifies CASSELAGGFSGEQFF.

This clone was seen once. This chain joins TRBV23-1 and TRBJ2-1, with D unclear. TRBV23-1 falls under the ORF class, with uncertain function. The V and J ends lost 3 bases and 6 bases respectively, with 9 bases between them. This CDR3 contains 13 residues. The DNA for the CDR3 is TGCGCCAGCAGTCAGCCCGAACTCAATGAGCAGTTCTTC. This encodes CASSQPELNEQFF.

The chain is built from TRBV7-9 and TRBJ2-1, with 9 nucleotides matching TRBD1. J gave up 4 bases and V 5 bases, and 3 bases lay outside the gene matches. This CDR3 comprises 14 residues. CDR1 and CDR2 (germline): SEHNR, FQNEAQ (reference sequence). This chain's CDR3 is CASSRGQGYNEQFF. The DNA for the CDR3 is TGTGCCAGCAGCAGGGGACAGGGTTACAATGAGCAGTTCTTC.

This chain links TRBV5-5 with TRBJ2-3; TRBD1 might be the D (6 bases). V lost 0 bases and J lost 1, with 12 bases in between. Germline V lookup: CDR1 SGHKS, CDR2 YYEKEE (reference sequence). The length of the CDR3 is 16 residues. CDR3 amino acids: CASSLGQGLGTDTQYF. CDR3 in DNA: TGTGCCAGCAGCTTGGGTCAGGGGCTTGGCACAGATACGCAGTATTTT.